Each of the 24 T cell receptor beta chains below was sequenced from the same sample in a study of prognosis after radiotherapy for stage I lung cancer. Using two-round multiplex PCR, the authors amplified TCR beta CDR3 from genomic DNA. Primers specific to each TRBV and TRBJ gene drove first-round PCR. TCRdb reanalysed the multiplex PCR reads using MiXCR and keeps one entry per CDR3 protein. The sample has roughly 30,000 distinct CDR3 sequences, around a third seen once. The sample consisted of PBMCs, taken before or after stereotactic body radiation therapy (not recorded which). The origin of the receptors is a donor over 45 with non-small cell lung cancer.

This clonotype was recorded at least ten times. The chain joins TRBV28 to TRBJ1-5; no clear D gene. Germline loops: CDR1 MDHEN, CDR2 SYDVKM. The V end lost 5 bases, the J end lost 0 bases, and 17 bases lay between the germline ends. This CDR3 is built from 17 residues. CDR3 in amino acids: CASSRARTAYSNQPQHF. The CDR3, as DNA: TGTGCCAGCAGTCGTGCCCGTACAGCTTATAGCAATCAGCCCCAGCATTTT.

This clonotype has more than one count but fewer than ten. This likely stems from a read error, as it lies one base from a far larger clone. This chain joins TRBV6-2 or TRBV6-3 and TRBJ1-5, with D possibly being TRBD1 (5 bases). The CDR3 extends over 17 amino acids. The germline gives CDR1 MNHEY, CDR2 SVGEGT. Trimming pared 5 bases from V and 5 bases from J, leaving 22 bases between. CDR3 amino acids: CASSPLPQGGKDQPQHF. The CDR3 region has the DNA TGTGCCAGCAGTCCCCTTCCTCAGGGTGGCAAGGATCAGCCCCAGCATTTT.

This clonotype was seen repeatedly, ten times or more. The chain recombines TRBV10-3 with TRBJ1-1; a weak D match, TRBD1 (5 bases). Between the trimmed V and J ends, which lost 9 bases and 4 bases, there was a span of 15 bases. CDR1 is ENHRY and CDR2 is SYGVKD in the germline V gene. This CDR3 comprises 13 residues. The CDR3, as DNA: TGTGCCATGGGCAGGGAAGGGAGCACTGAAGCTTTCTTT. It specifies CAMGREGSTEAFF.

About this clonotype: Possible read error: a much larger clone is one base away. This chain joins TRBV6-2 or TRBV6-3 and TRBJ1-1; the D is unclear. Germline V gene sequence: CDR1 MNHEY, CDR2 SVGEGT. Trimming removed 0 bases at V and 1 base at J, with 12 bases between. The CDR3 contains 16 residues. CDR3: CASSYSFGSRNTEAFF. CDR3 nucleotide sequence: TGTGCCAGCAGTTACTCGTTTGGGAGTAGGAACACTGAAGCTTTCTTT.

This clonotype showed up many times. An end of the junction differs from the germline gene, which may be a read error. The chain is built from TRBV6-4 and TRBJ1-5; the D is unclear. CDR3 size: 18 residues. Germline V CDR1 and CDR2: MRHNA, SNTAGT. The CDR3 nucleotides read TGTGCCAGCAGTTACTCGCTAGCGCTTGGAGGGAGCAATCAGCCCCAGCATTTT. Translated: CASSYSLALGGSNQPQHF.

This clonotype was detected ten times or more. The chain carries TRBV9 and TRBJ1-1, with D possibly TRBD1 on 6 matching bases. Trimming took off 4 bases at V and 5 bases at J, with 30 bases between the two ends. The germline CDR1 and CDR2 sequences are SGDLS and YYNGEE. The CDR3 covers 19 residues. The CDR3 loop is CASSPLGGTHLRGGTEAFF. For the CDR3, the DNA is TGTGCCAGCAGCCCGCTGGGGGGGACTCACCTCAGAGGGGGGACTGAAGCTTTCTTT. The whole variable domain, remainder taken from reference TRBV9 and TRBJ1-1, is DSGVTQTPKHLITATGQRVTLRCSPRSGDLSVYWYQQSLDQGLQFLIQYYNGEERAKGNILERFSAQQFPDLHSELNLSSLELGDSALYFCASSPLGGTHLRGGTEAFFGQGTRLTVV.

As regards this clonotype: This sequence may be a read error, since a much larger clone differs from it by one base. In DNA form, the CDR3 reads TGTGCCAGCAGCCAAGAGGCGGCCAGCTCCTACAATAAGCAGTTCTTC. Amino acids: CASSQEAASSYNKQFF. The chain employs TRBV4-2 and TRBJ2-1; no definite D call. There are 16 residues in the CDR3. Germline CDR1 is LGHNA and CDR2 is YNFKEQ.

A note on this clonotype: Given a far larger clone just one base away, this is likely a sequencing read error. The chain links TRBV6-2 or TRBV6-3 to TRBJ2-3, with D perhaps being TRBD1 or TRBD2 (5 bases each). This CDR3 has 15 amino acids. The germline gives CDR1 MNHEY, CDR2 SVGEGT. V lost 7 bases and J 3 bases, leaving 17 bases between the germline ends. CDR3 nucleotide sequence: TGTGCCAGCATCCCCCTTTTGTGGGGGACAGATACGCAGTATTTT. Its translation: CASIPLLWGTDTQYF.

This clonotype was found many times. At one end, the junction sequence differs from germline, possibly due to a read error. The chain uses TRBV3-1 and TRBJ2-1; D unresolved. The CDR3 sequence is 12 residues long. In germline, CDR1 is LGHDT, CDR2 YNNKEL (reference sequence). The CDR3 reads CASSPTGTEKFF. The CDR3 nucleotides read TGTGCCAGCAGCCCGACCGGCACTGAGAAGTTCTTC.

This clonotype has a count of ten or more. The CDR3 sequence is CASLQGLAQYNEQFF. The DNA for the CDR3 is TGTGCCAGCTTGCAAGGACTAGCCCAATACAATGAGCAGTTCTTC. The V and J genes are TRBV6-1 and TRBJ2-1; 8 bases are shared with TRBD2. The CDR3 has 15 residues. The trim removed 8 bases at V and 4 bases at J, leaving 10 bases unmatched. Germline V CDR1 and CDR2: MNHNS, SASEGT.

On this clonotype: Just one base apart from a much larger clone, this may be a read error. The chain combines TRBV4-3 with TRBJ2-3; D gene unclear. Between the trimmed V and J ends, which lost 5 bases and 6 bases, there was a span of 15 bases. CDR1 and CDR2 (germline): LGHNA, YSLEER. This CDR3 is built from 14 residues. The CDR3 nucleotides read TGCGCCAGCAGCACCCCGGGTAGTCCCGATACGCAGTATTTT. Translating gives CASSTPGSPDTQYF.

Of note for this clonotype: The conserved phenylalanine or tryptophan normally closing the CDR3 is absent here, so this likely arose from a read error. No DNA is shown, since the ends of the CDR3 on it are uncertain; the CDR3 is the one TCRdb lists. The chain links TRBV7-9 to TRBJ2-7; whether TRBD1, the table's D call, matches the DNA was not checked. The CDR3 spans 14 residues, counting both ends. CDR1 is SEHNR and CDR2 is FQNEAQ in the germline V gene (reference sequence). This CDR3 reads CASSSLNRVDEHYS.

This clonotype was counted at least ten times. This chain uses TRBV7-3 with TRBJ1-1; D might be TRBD1 (6 bases). Between the trimmed V and J ends, which lost 0 bases and 7 bases, there was a span of 9 bases. Germline V CDR1 and CDR2: SGHTA, FQGTGA. CDR3 length equals 13 residues. CDR3 residues: CASSLTGASEAFF. CDR3 DNA sequence: TGTGCCAGCAGCTTAACGGGGGCAAGTGAAGCTTTCTTT.

In the case of this clonotype: A read error is likely here: a far larger clone is one base away. Written as DNA, the CDR3 is TGTGCCAGCAGTTACAACCTAGCCTACGAGCATTACTTC. Amino acid sequence: CASSYNLAYEHYF. The chain is built from TRBV6-9 and TRBJ2-7, with D maybe TRBD2 (5 bases). Per the germline V gene, CDR1 is MNHGY and CDR2 is SVAAGI. The CDR3 sequence is 13 residues long.

A remark on this clonotype: A much larger clone differs by one base, so this may be a read error. V gene TRBV4-2 combines with J gene TRBJ1-2; no definite D call. CDR3 length: 16 amino acids. CDR1 LGHNA and CDR2 YNFKEQ come from the germline V gene. In nucleotides, the CDR3 is TGTGCCAGCAGCCAAGACTCGGCAGAAGTTAACTATTGCTACACCTTC. Translation gives CASSQDSAEVNYCYTF.

The J gene is TRBJ1-1, the V gene TRBV6-9, with D tentatively TRBD1 (5 bases). The V and J ends lost 4 bases and 11 bases respectively, with 23 bases between them. Germline assignment: CDR1 MNHGY and CDR2 SVAAGI. The CDR3 covers 15 residues. CDR3 nucleotides: TGTGCCAGCAGTTCCCGGACCCCCACAGTGTGGGACGCTTTCTTT. Translated, it gives CASSSRTPTVWDAFF.

This clonotype was seen ten or more times. The CDR3 sequence is CSARDPRANTEAFF. DNA for the CDR3: TGCAGTGCTAGAGACCCACGGGCGAACACTGAAGCTTTCTTT. The gene calls are TRBV20-1 and TRBJ1-1; no clear D gene. The V end lost 0 bases, the J end lost 1 base, and 9 bases lay between the germline ends. The CDR3 sequence is 14 residues long. Germline CDR1 and CDR2: DFQATT and SNEGSKA (reference sequence).

As to this clonotype: A read error likely explains this, since a far larger clone differs by one base. The V and J genes are TRBV2 and TRBJ2-1; D remains unclear. CDR3 length: 11 amino acids. The V and J ends lost 4 bases and 10 bases respectively, with 8 bases between them. The germline V gene has CDR1 SNHLY and CDR2 FYNNEI. The CDR3 DNA follows: TGTGCCAGCAGTGTTAGGTACGAGCAGTTCTTC. Amino acid sequence: CASSVRYEQFF.

This clonotype was seen at least ten times. J is TRBJ1-2 and V is TRBV6-1; no clear D gene. The CDR3 is 12 residues long. V was pared by 6 bases and J by 5 bases, with 10 bases between. Germline lookup yields CDR1 MNHNS and CDR2 SASEGT. The CDR3 DNA follows: TGTGCCAGCAGAAGAACTTCTTATGGCTACACCTTC. Amino acids: CASRRTSYGYTF.

The sample holds many counts of this clonotype. The J gene is TRBJ1-1, the V gene TRBV5-1; the D gene is possibly TRBD1 (6 bases). The CDR3 runs 14 residues. The V and J ends lost 2 bases and 1 base respectively, with 9 bases between them. The germline gives CDR1 SGHRS, CDR2 YFSETQ. The CDR3 DNA reads TGCGCCAGCAGCTTCCGGACAGCGAACACTGAAGCTTTCTTT. As protein: CASSFRTANTEAFF. Variable domain in full (rest from reference TRBV5-1 and TRBJ1-1): KAGVTQTPRYLIKTRGQQVTLSCSPISGHRSVSWYQQTPGQGLQFLFEYFSETQRNKGNFPGRFSGRQFSNSRSEMNVSTLELGDSALYLCASSFRTANTEAFFGQGTRLTVV.

This clonotype was counted at least ten times. The V call is TRBV18, the J call TRBJ2-4; D call uncertain. This CDR3 has 14 residues. V was shortened by 2 bases and J by 3 bases, with 8 bases between the two germline ends. CDR1 is KGHSH, CDR2 LQKENI, per germline. The CDR3, as DNA: TGTGCCAGCTCACCAGGGTTTGACAAAAACATTCAGTACTTC. The encoded protein is CASSPGFDKNIQYF.

The sample holds one count of this clonotype. This sequence joins TRBV9 and TRBJ2-2; D unclear. The CDR3 totals 16 residues. CDR1 is SGDLS, CDR2 YYNGEE, per germline. V shed 3 bases and J shed 1 base, with 13 bases lying between them. CDR3 loop: CASSADPPGNTGELFF. As DNA, the CDR3 is TGTGCCAGCAGCGCCGACCCCCCCGGGAACACCGGGGAGCTGTTTTTT.

The table lists this clonotype with many counts. V and J are TRBV2 and TRBJ1-2; 9 positions agree with TRBD1. The CDR3 runs 16 residues. CDR1 SNHLY and CDR2 FYNNEI come from the germline V gene. V was clipped by 5 bases and J by 5 bases; unmatched bases: 12. This chain's CDR3 is CASSIDRTGAGYGYTF. CDR3 nucleotides: TGTGCCAGCAGTATCGACCGGACAGGGGCCGGGTATGGCTACACCTTC.

This clonotype showed up many times. The V and J genes are TRBV20-1 and TRBJ2-5; D might be TRBD2 (7 bases). The CDR3 totals 15 residues. V lost 4 bases to trimming and J lost 5 bases, with 20 bases between them. CDR1 is DFQATT and CDR2 is SNEGSKA in the germline V gene (reference sequence). CDR3 DNA: TGCAGTGCTAAGAGGGGGGGGTTGCTCGAGGAGACCCAGTACTTC. Its protein product is CSAKRGGLLEETQYF.